What follows are 23 T cell receptor beta chains derived from one specimen sequenced in a study of blood T cells in healthy people across ages. Combining a sample-barcoded 5' primer with a J-beta primer mix, a second PCR ran for roughly 6 to 11 cycles. TCRdb processed the 5' RACE reads anew with MiXCR; each CDR3 protein has one entry. The sample lists about 1.8 million distinct CDR3 sequences; around 48% were seen once. Sequenced material: blood. The receptors come from a woman in her 40s in good health.

The rearrangement joins TRBV7-2 to TRBJ1-2; D gene ambiguous. Germline-derived CDR1 and CDR2 are SGHTA and FQGNSA. Trimming removed 1 base at V and 4 bases at J, with 10 bases between. CDR3 length: 14 residues. The CDR3 DNA follows: TGTGCCAGCAGCTTAGTAACGGCAGCCTATGGCTACACCTTC. It is translated as CASSLVTAAYGYTF.

The chain uses TRBV15 and TRBJ2-3, with TRBD1 matching over 7 bases. Trimming removed 1 base from V and 12 bases from J; junction bases left unmatched: 4. Germline assignment: CDR1 LNHNV and CDR2 YYDKDF (reference sequence). The CDR3 is 12 residues long. CDR3 residues: CATSRVDRIQYF. In nucleotides, the CDR3 is TGTGCCACCAGCAGAGTGGACAGGATACAGTATTTT.

The V gene is TRBV6-2 or TRBV6-3, the J gene TRBJ2-7; tentative D call: TRBD1 (5 bases). Germline lookup yields CDR1 MNHEY and CDR2 SVGEGT. The V end was cut by 0 bases, the J end by 5 bases, with 17 bases between. The CDR3 is 16 amino acids. The CDR3 spells CASSYSTSGIGHEQYF. CDR3 nucleotide sequence: TGTGCCAGCAGTTACTCGACGTCAGGGATAGGCCACGAGCAGTACTTC.

At least ten counts were recorded for this clonotype. The gene calls are TRBV6-5 and TRBJ2-7; D uncertain. The V end was cut by 5 bases, the J end by 4 bases, with 6 bases between. The V gene's germline CDR1 is MNHEY and CDR2 SVGAGI. CDR3 length: 11 amino acids. This chain's CDR3 is CASSHNYEQYF. CDR3 DNA: TGTGCCAGCAGTCATAATTACGAGCAGTACTTC.

This clonotype has just a few counts. This chain connects TRBV12-3 or TRBV12-4 to TRBJ1-5, with D tentatively TRBD1 (5 bases). Trimming removed 5 bases from V and 7 bases from J, with 9 bases in between. CDR3 length: 12 amino acids. The CDR3 region has the DNA TGTGCCAGCAGTAAGGGACGACAGCCCCAGCATTTT. Encoded protein: CASSKGRQPQHF.

The gene calls are TRBV20-1 and TRBJ2-1, with TRBD2 matching over 7 bases. The V gene's germline CDR1 is DFQATT and CDR2 SNEGSKA (reference sequence). The CDR3 is 14 residues long. CDR3 sequence: CRPRRGTSYNEQFF. The CDR3 region has the DNA TGCAGGCCGCGGCGGGGGACCTCCTACAATGAGCAGTTCTTC.

The V call is TRBV28, the J call TRBJ2-1, with D unresolved. This CDR3 contains 13 residues. From germline, CDR1 is MDHEN and CDR2 SYDVKM. V dropped 6 bases and J dropped 6 bases, with 12 bases sitting between them. CDR3 DNA: TGTGCCAGCAGCTCAAACTCCCCCAATGAGCAGTTCTTC. Protein sequence: CASSSNSPNEQFF.

The CDR3 loop is CASRSPGEGNYGYTF. In DNA form, the CDR3 reads TGTGCCAGCCGGTCTCCGGGGGAAGGAAACTATGGCTACACCTTC. This chain uses TRBV6-6 with TRBJ1-2, with D possibly being TRBD1 (5 bases). V dropped 8 bases and J dropped 2 bases, with 18 bases sitting between them. CDR3 length equals 15 residues. Germline CDR1 is MNHNY and CDR2 is SVGAGI (reference sequence).

The sample holds a few counts of this clonotype. This chain connects TRBV29-1 to TRBJ2-3, with 7 bases matching TRBD2. V gave up 5 bases and J gave up 6 bases; unmatched junction bases: 8. This CDR3 has 13 amino acids. Per the germline V gene, CDR1 is SQVTM and CDR2 is ANQGSEA. CDR3 sequence: CSVKRGSEDTQYF. The CDR3 DNA is TGCAGCGTTAAGCGGGGCTCTGAGGATACGCAGTATTTT.

This clonotype has a handful of counts. The chain links TRBV6-5 to TRBJ2-7; 9 bases map to TRBD1. The germline V gene has CDR1 MNHEY and CDR2 SVGAGI. This CDR3 contains 18 residues. The V gene end was trimmed by 0 bases and the J gene end by 3 bases; junction bases not matched to a gene: 12. The CDR3 here is CASSYSIGATGGFYEQYF. DNA of the CDR3: TGTGCCAGCAGTTACTCGATCGGCGCGACAGGGGGATTCTACGAGCAGTACTTC.

The sample holds a few counts of this clonotype. V usage is TRBV29-1 and J usage is TRBJ1-2; TRBD1 might be the D (6 bases). The CDR3 is 16 residues long. V lost 2 bases and J 0 bases, leaving 16 bases between the germline ends. Germline V gives CDR1 SQVTM, CDR2 ANQGSEA. CDR3 nucleotides: TGCAGCGTTGAATCCCGGGCCAGGGGAACTAACTATGGCTACACCTTC. This codes for CSVESRARGTNYGYTF.

The chain joins TRBV28 to TRBJ2-4; TRBD2 is a possible D gene (7 bases). The CDR3 runs 16 residues. The V end was cut by 5 bases, the J end by 13 bases, with 27 bases between. Germline CDR1 is MDHEN and CDR2 is SYDVKM. The CDR3 sequence is CASSPPSGGGPREQYF. CDR3 nucleotide sequence: TGTGCCAGCAGTCCCCCCTCTGGCGGGGGCCCCCGGGAGCAGTACTTC. Supplemented by reference TRBV28 and TRBJ2-4, the full variable domain reads DVKVTQSSRYLVKRTGEKVFLECVQDMDHENMFWYRQDPGLGLRLIYFSYDVKMKEKGDIPEGYSVSREKKERFSLILESASTNQTSMYLCASSPPSGGGPREQYFGAGTRLSVL.

This clonotype showed up just a few times. J is TRBJ1-1 and V is TRBV7-2, with unresolved D. This CDR3 contains 13 residues. Germline V CDR1 and CDR2: SGHTA, FQGNSA. The germline V and J ends were trimmed by 5 bases and 5 bases, with 12 bases remaining between them. The CDR3 loop reads CASSPDSGTEAFF. DNA for the CDR3: TGTGCCAGCAGCCCAGACTCGGGGACTGAAGCTTTCTTT.

This chain uses TRBV5-1 with TRBJ1-2; 9 positions agree with TRBD1. Germline V gene lookup returns CDR1 SGHRS and CDR2 YFSETQ. After removal of 3 bases from V and 7 bases from J, the junction contained 13 bases not matched to a gene. The CDR3 is 16 residues long. The CDR3 DNA follows: TGCGCCAGCAGCTCAATAACCGGACAGGGGCAGGGTGGCTACACCTTC. Translated, it gives CASSSITGQGQGGYTF.

This clonotype was detected only once. The chain joins TRBV20-1 to TRBJ2-5; 10 nucleotides match TRBD2. The CDR3 is made up of 14 amino acids. CDR1 DFQATT and CDR2 SNEGSKA come from the germline V gene (reference sequence). The V and J ends lost 5 bases and 7 bases, in that order; junction bases with no gene match: 10. The CDR3 region has the DNA TGCAGTGCTCCTAGCGGGGGCGCGTACGGGACCCAGTACTTC. Translating gives CSAPSGGAYGTQYF.

The gene calls are TRBV24-1 and TRBJ2-6; D gene unclear. The CDR3 covers 15 residues. V was trimmed by 3 bases and J by 0 bases, leaving 5 bases between them. Germline V gene lookup returns CDR1 KGHDR and CDR2 SFDVKD. DNA for the CDR3: TGTGCCACCAGTGATCGTTACTCTGGGGCCAACGTCCTGACTTTC. It encodes CATSDRYSGANVLTF.

This clonotype was seen a handful of times. This chain uses TRBV4-2 with TRBJ2-3, with 7 bases that match TRBD2. Germline CDR1 reads LGHNA; CDR2 reads YNFKEQ. This CDR3 has 17 amino acids. V was clipped by 0 bases and J by 3 bases; unmatched bases: 9. Here the CDR3 reads CASSQEWAGDGTDTQYF. CDR3 DNA sequence: TGTGCCAGCAGCCAAGAATGGGCGGGGGATGGGACAGATACGCAGTATTTT.

The DNA of the CDR3 is TGTGCCAGCAGCGATTTCGTACGGACCTCCTACGAGCAGTACTTC. This codes for CASSDFVRTSYEQYF. The chain is built from TRBV5-5 and TRBJ2-7; no definite D call. This CDR3 contains 15 residues. Trimming took 4 bases from V and 0 from J, leaving 14 bases between them. Germline V gene sequence: CDR1 SGHKS, CDR2 YYEKEE (reference sequence).

This clonotype was detected only a few times. The rearrangement uses TRBV5-1 and TRBJ2-4; 9 bases are shared with TRBD1. In germline, CDR1 is SGHRS, CDR2 YFSETQ. CDR3 size: 15 residues. V shed 4 bases, J shed 6 bases, and the junction held 8 bases outside the gene matches. The CDR3 region has the DNA TGCGCCAGCAGCCCTCCGGACAGGGGCAGAAACATTCAGTACTTC. The encoded protein is CASSPPDRGRNIQYF.

This clonotype was counted between two and nine times. V gene TRBV7-9 combines with J gene TRBJ2-3; D is undetermined. The CDR3 is 13 amino acids. The germline CDR1 and CDR2 sequences are SEHNR and FQNEAQ (reference sequence). V was cut by 5 bases and J by 4 bases, with 10 bases left in between. CDR3 coding DNA: TGTGCCAGCAGCGTAGTTTTAGCAGATACGCAGTATTTT. This gives the protein CASSVVLADTQYF.

This clonotype turned up a few times. V and J are TRBV29-1 and TRBJ1-1; D perhaps matches TRBD1 (5 bases). Germline loops: CDR1 SQVTM, CDR2 ANQGSEA. The CDR3 spans 10 residues. CDR3 sequence (DNA): TGCACCTCCGCAGGGCCTGAAGCTTTCTTT. The encoded protein is CTSAGPEAFF.

The chain has TRBV5-6 and TRBJ1-1; D is unclear. Germline V gives CDR1 SGHDT, CDR2 YYEEEE. V lost 4 bases to trimming and J lost 3 bases, with 7 bases between them. The CDR3 sequence is 12 residues long. CDR3: CASSQTYTEAFF. DNA of the CDR3: TGTGCCAGCAGCCAAACATACACTGAAGCTTTCTTT.

The rearrangement links TRBV29-1 to TRBJ2-6, with D perhaps matching TRBD1 (5 bases). From germline, CDR1 is SQVTM and CDR2 ANQGSEA. This CDR3 comprises 17 residues. V was clipped by 2 bases and J by 0 bases, with 14 bases between them. CDR3 residues: CSVERSDSSSGANVLTF. CDR3 sequence (DNA): TGCAGCGTTGAAAGGTCTGACAGTTCCTCTGGGGCCAACGTCCTGACTTTC. The entire variable domain, with the rest obtained from reference TRBV29-1 and TRBJ2-6, is as follows: SAVISQKPSRDICQRGTSLTIQCQVDSQVTMMFWYRQQPGQSLTLIATANQGSEATYESGFVIDKFPISRPNLTFSTLTVSNMSPEDSSIYLCSVERSDSSSGANVLTFGAGSRLTVL.